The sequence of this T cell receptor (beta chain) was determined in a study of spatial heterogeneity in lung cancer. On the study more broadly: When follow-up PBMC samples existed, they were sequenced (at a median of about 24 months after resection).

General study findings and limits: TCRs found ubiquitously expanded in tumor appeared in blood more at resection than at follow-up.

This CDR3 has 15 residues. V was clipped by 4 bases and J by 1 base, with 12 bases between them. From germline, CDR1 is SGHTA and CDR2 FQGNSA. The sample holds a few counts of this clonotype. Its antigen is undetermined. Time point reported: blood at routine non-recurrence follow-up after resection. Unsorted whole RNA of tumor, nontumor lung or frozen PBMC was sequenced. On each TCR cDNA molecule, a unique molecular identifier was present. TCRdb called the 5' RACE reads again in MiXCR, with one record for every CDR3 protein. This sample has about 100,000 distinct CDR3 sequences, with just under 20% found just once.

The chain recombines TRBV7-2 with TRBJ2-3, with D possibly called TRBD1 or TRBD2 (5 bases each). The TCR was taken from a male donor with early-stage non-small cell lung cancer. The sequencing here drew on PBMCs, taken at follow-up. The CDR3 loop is CASSYGDGGTDTQYF. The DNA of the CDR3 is TGTGCCAGCAGCTACGGGGACGGGGGCACAGATACGCAGTATTTT.